These T cell receptor beta chains were read from a single sample in a study of human T cells and chemical hapten exposure. In TCRdb, the RACE reads were re-called with MiXCR into one record per CDR3 protein. The sample yields approximately 41,000 distinct CDR3 sequences, 3% to 4.5% seen once. The source material was whole blood, sampled in connection with sensitization to the hapten diphenylcyclopropenone (DPC). The receptor set was obtained from a man over 45 with alopecia areata. Some clones in this sample may be carry-over from other donors' samples. Both conserved end residues are part of each CDR3. The D gene is left open where the match is weak. Not every row has a clone size; where given, it reads once, few, many or a size class.

DNA,CDR3,size,D,J,V,length
TGCAGTGCTACGCGTGGGACAGATACGCAGTATTTT,CSATRGTDTQYF,few,NA,TRBJ2-3,TRBV20-1,12
TGTGCCAGCAGTGCCGGGACTAGTCCCTACAATGAGCAGTTCTTC,CASSAGTSPYNEQFF,few,TRBD2,TRBJ2-1,TRBV6-1,15
TGTGCCATCAGAGGACAGCGCACAGATACGCAGTATTTT,CAIRGQRTDTQYF,many,NA,TRBJ2-3,TRBV10-3,13
TGTGCCAGTAGCACCCTGGAACCCGGCCAGCCCCAGCATTTT,CASSTLEPGQPQHF,many,NA,TRBJ1-5,TRBV19,14
TGTGCCATCGGCACACAAGAGACCCAGTACTTC,CAIGTQETQYF,many,NA,TRBJ2-5,TRBV10-3,11
TGCGCCAGCAGCTACGGTGGGACAAATAATTCACCCCTCCACTTT,CASSYGGTNNSPLHF,many,NA,TRBJ1-6,TRBV5-1,15
TGTGCCAGCAGCTTTGGACTAGCGGGAGCAGATACGCAGTATTTT,CASSFGLAGADTQYF,many,TRBD2,TRBJ2-3,TRBV7-2,15
TGTGCCAGCAGCTTAGGAAGGACAGGGACGAGCTACACCTTC,CASSLGRTGTSYTF,NA,TRBD1,TRBJ1-2,TRBV11-2,14
TGTGCCAGCTCACCACCGTTAGCGGGAGACAATGAGCAGTTCTTC,CASSPPLAGDNEQFF,many,TRBD2,TRBJ2-1,TRBV18,15
TGCAGTGCCCGAGAAGGGACTAGCCGTTACAATGAGCAGTTCTTC,CSAREGTSRYNEQFF,many,TRBD2,TRBJ2-1,TRBV20-1,15
TGTGCCTGGAGTGTAAAGGGGTCCTACAATGAGCAGTTCTTC,CAWSVKGSYNEQFF,many,NA,TRBJ2-1,TRBV30,14
TGTGCCAGTATGAGTAGAGTGGGCCGGGATGAGCAGTTCTTC,CASMSRVGRDEQFF,many,NA,TRBJ2-1,TRBV19,14